The source of this T cell receptor beta chain is a study of OX40 agonist ivuxolimab in advanced cancers. As concerns this clone: Antigen specificity is unknown.

The V gene lost 4 bases and the J gene lost 0 bases, with 5 bases spanning the gap. CDR3 length: 12 amino acids. Germline assignment: CDR1 GTSNPN and CDR2 SVGIG (reference sequence). The protocol was immunoSEQ multiplex PCR, while the TCRdb copy is restricted to in-frame clones and leaves out a portion. The data contain 42,000 or so clones, 87% of them singletons. The timepoints at which blood was sampled were baseline, cycle 4 day 1, and cycle 7 day 1. Study-wide results and limits: Among patients with partial responses at 0.1-3.0 mg/kg, clonal expansion was among the lowest. Circulating CD4+ and CD8+ T cells showed clonal expansion by week 6 at 0.1 to 3.0 mg/kg.

This sequence joins TRBV30 and TRBJ2-3; no firm D call. The clonotype was recovered from an adult with an advanced solid tumor such as melanoma, head and neck, liver or kidney cancer. Here the sequenced sample was CD4+ or CD8+ T cells sorted from blood, taken in a trial of the OX40 agonist ivuxolimab. The CDR3 reads CAWMGSTDTQYF. CDR3 DNA: TGTGCCTGGATGGGTAGCACAGATACGCAGTATTTT.